Included here is one TCR beta chain sequence, with context. Its antigen target is currently unknown. No qualities accompany the bases; no much larger clone lies one base away. This sample was taken from a study of control samples from healthy donors and cancer patients (dated by TCRdb to 2018 to 2021). The protocol used for the library was the immunoSEQ multiplex PCR assay. This immuneACCESS table, as held by TCRdb, lists in-frame sequences with V and J called but not all clones. Of the missing ones, under half trace to an unresolved V gene in checked studies; the others have no known cause. Present in this sample are about 150,000 clones, roughly nine tenths of which were seen just once. The ten largest clones take up roughly 5% of the sample. Compared with germline, V lacks 5 bases and J lacks 3 bases; bases without a gene match: 6. The CDR3 spans 14 residues, from the cysteine through the phenylalanine. Only the CDR3 portion is preserved as DNA: 42 bases, with reading frame beginning at the first base. CDR1 and CDR2, looked up from the germline V gene (reference sequence), are LNHDA and SQIVND.

This sequence uses TRBV19 and TRBJ2-7, with 8 bases matching TRBD1. The origin of this receptor is a man aged 30 to 45 in good health. The sequencing sample was made of blood. The DNA reads as follows: TGTGCCAGTAGTCCGGGTACAGGGGGCTACGAGCAGTACTTC. Its protein product is CASSPGTGGYEQYF. Reference TRBV19 and TRBJ2-7 proteins supply the regions before and after the CDR3; the full variable domain is: DGGITQSPKYLFRKEGQNVTLSCEQNLNHDAMYWYRQDPGQGLRLIYYSQIVNDFQKGDIAEGYSVSREKKESFPLTVTSAQKNPTAFYLCASSPGTGGYEQYFGPGTRLTVT.